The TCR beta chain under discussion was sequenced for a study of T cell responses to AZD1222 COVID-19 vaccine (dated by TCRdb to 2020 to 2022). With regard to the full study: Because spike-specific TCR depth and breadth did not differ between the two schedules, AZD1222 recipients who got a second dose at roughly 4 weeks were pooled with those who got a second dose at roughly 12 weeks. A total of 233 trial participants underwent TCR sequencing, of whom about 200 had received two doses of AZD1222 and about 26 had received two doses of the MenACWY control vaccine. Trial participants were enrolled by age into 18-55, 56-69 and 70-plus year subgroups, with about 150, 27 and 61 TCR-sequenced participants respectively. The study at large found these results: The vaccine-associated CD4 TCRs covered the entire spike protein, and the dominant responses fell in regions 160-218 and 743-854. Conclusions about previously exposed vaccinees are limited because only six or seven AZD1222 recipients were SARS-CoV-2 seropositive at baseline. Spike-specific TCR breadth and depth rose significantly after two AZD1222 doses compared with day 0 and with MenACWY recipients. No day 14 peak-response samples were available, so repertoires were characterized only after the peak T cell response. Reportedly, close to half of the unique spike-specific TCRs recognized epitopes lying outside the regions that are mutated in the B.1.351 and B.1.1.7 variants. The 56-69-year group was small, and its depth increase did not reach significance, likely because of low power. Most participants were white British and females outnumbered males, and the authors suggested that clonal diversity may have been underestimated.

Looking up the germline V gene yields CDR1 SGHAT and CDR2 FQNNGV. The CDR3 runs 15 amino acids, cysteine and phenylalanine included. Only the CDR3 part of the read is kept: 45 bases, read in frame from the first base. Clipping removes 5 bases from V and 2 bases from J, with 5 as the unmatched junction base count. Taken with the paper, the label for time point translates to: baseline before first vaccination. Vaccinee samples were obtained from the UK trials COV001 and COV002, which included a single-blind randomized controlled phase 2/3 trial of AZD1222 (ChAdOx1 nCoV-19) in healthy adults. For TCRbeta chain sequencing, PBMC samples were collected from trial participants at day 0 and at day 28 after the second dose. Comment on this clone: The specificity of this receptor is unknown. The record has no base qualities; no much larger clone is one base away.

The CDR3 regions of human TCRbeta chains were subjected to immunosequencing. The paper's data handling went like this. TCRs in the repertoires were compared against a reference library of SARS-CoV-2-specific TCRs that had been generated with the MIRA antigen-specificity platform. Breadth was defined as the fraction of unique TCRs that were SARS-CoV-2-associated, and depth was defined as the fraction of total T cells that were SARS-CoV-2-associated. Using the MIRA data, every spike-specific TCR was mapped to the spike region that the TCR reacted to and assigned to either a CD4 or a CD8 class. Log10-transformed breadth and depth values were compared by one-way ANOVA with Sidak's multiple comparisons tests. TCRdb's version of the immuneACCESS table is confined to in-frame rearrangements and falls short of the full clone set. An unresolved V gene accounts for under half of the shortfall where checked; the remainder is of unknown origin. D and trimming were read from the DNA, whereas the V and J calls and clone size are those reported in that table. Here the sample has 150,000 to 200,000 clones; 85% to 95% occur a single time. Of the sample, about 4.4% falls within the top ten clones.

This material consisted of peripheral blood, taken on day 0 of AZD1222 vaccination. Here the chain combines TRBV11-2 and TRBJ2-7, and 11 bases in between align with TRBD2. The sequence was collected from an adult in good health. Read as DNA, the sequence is TGTGCCAGCAGCCAAACGACTAGCGGGACCTACGAGCAGTACTTC. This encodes CASSQTTSGTYEQYF.